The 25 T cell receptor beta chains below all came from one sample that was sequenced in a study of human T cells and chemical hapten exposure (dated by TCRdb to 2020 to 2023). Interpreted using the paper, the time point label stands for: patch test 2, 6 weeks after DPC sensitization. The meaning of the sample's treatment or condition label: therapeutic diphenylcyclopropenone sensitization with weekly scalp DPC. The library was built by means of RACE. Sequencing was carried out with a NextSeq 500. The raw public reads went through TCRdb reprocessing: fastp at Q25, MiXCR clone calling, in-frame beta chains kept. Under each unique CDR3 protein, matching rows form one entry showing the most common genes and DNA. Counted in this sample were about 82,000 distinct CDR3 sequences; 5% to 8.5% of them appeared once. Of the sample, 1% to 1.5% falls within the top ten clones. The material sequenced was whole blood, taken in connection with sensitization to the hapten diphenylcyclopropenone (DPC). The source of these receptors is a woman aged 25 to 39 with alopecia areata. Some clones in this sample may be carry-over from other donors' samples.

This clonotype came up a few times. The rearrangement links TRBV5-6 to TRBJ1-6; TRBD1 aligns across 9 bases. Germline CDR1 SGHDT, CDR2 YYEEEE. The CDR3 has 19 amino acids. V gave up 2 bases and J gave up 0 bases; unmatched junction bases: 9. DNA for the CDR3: TGTGCCAGCAGCTTTACCAGGGTGGGACAGGGCTCCTATAATTCACCCCTCCACTTT. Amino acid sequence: CASSFTRVGQGSYNSPLHF.

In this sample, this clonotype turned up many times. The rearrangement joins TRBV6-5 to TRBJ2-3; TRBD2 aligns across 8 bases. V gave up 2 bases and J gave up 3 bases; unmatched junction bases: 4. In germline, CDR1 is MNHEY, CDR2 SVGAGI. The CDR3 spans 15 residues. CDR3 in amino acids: CASSYDGGGTDTQYF. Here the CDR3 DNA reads TGTGCCAGCAGTTACGATGGCGGGGGGACAGATACGCAGTATTTT.

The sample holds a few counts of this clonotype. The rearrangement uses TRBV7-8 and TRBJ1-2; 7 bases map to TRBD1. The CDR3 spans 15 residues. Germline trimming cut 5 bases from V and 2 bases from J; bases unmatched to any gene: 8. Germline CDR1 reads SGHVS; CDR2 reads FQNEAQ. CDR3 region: CASSRSPGGNYGYTF. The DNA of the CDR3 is TGTGCCAGCAGCCGTTCGCCAGGGGGGAACTATGGCTACACCTTC. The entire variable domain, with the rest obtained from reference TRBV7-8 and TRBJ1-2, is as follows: GAGVSQSPRYKVAKRGQDVALRCDPISGHVSLFWYQQALGQGPEFLTYFQNEAQLDKSGLPSDRFFAERPEGSVSTLKIQRTQQEDSAVYLCASSRSPGGNYGYTFGSGTRLTVV.

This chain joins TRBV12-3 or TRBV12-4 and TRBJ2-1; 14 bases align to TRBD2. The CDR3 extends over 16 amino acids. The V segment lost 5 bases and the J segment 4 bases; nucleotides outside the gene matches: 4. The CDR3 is CASSRTSGGYYNEQFF. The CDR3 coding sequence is TGTGCCAGCAGTCGGACTAGCGGGGGGTATTACAATGAGCAGTTCTTC.

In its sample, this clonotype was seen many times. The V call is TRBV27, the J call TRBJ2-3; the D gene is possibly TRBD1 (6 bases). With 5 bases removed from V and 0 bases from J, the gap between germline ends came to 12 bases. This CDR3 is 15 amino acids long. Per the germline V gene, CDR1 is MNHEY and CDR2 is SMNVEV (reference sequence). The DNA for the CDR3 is TGTGCCAGCAGTACAGGGACCTCTAGCACAGATACGCAGTATTTT. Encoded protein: CASSTGTSSTDTQYF.

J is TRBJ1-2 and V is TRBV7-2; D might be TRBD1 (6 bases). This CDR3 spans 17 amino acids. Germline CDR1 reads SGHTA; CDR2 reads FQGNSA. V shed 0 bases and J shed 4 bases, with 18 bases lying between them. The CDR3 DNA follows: TGTGCCAGCAGCTTAGCGTCCCAACAAGAGGGGGTCTATGGCTACACCTTC. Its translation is CASSLASQQEGVYGYTF.

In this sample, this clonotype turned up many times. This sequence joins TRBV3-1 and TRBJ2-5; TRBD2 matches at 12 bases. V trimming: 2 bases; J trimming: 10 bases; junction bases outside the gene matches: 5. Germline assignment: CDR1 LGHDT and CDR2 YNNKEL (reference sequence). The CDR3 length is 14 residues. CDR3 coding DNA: TGTGCCAGCAGCCAAATGACTAGCGGGGGTATCCAGTACTTC. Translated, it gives CASSQMTSGGIQYF.

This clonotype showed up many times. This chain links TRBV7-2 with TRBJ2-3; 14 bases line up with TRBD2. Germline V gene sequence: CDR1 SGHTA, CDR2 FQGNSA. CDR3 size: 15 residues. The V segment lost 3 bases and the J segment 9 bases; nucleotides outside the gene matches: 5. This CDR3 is CASSFDGLAGGTQYF. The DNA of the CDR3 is TGTGCCAGCAGCTTCGACGGACTAGCGGGGGGCACGCAGTATTTT. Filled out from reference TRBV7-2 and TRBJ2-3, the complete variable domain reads GAGVSQSPSNKVTEKGKDVELRCDPISGHTALYWYRQSLGQGLEFLIYFQGNSAPDKSGLPSDRFSAERTGGSVSTLTIQRTQQEDSAVYLCASSFDGLAGGTQYFGPGTRLTVL.

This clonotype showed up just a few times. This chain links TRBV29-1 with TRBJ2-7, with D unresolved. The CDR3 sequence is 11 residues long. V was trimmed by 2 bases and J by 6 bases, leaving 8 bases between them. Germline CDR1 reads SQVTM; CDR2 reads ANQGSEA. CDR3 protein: CSVETSSEQYF. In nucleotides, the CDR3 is TGCAGCGTTGAAACCTCTTCCGAGCAGTACTTC.

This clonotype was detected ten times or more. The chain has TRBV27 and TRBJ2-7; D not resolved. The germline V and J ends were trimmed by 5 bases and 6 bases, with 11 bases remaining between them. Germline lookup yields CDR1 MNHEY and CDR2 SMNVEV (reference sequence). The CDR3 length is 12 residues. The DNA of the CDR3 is TGTGCCAGCAGTGTAACCATGTTCGAGCAGTACTTC. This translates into CASSVTMFEQYF.

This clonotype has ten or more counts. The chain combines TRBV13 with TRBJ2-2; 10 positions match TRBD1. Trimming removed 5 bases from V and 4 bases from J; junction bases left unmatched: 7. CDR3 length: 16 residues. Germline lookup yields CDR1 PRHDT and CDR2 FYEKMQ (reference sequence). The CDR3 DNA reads TGTGCCAGCAGCCGTCGACAGGGGGCGGTCACCGGGGAGCTGTTTTTT. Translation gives CASSRRQGAVTGELFF.

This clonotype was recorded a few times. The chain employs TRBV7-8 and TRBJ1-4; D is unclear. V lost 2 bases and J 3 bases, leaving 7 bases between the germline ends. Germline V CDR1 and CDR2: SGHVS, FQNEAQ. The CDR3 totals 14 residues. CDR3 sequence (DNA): TGTGCCAGCAGCTTAATACAGCCTAATGAAAAACTGTTTTTT. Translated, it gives CASSLIQPNEKLFF.

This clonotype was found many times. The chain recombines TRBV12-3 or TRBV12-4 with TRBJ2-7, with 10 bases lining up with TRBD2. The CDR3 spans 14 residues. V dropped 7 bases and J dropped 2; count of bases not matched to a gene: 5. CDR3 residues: CASTSSGGAYEQYF. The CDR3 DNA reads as TGTGCCAGCACTTCTAGCGGGGGCGCCTACGAGCAGTACTTC.

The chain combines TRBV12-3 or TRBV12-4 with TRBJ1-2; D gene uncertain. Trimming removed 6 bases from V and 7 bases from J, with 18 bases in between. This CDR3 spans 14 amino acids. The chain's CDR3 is CASSPPNKLGGYTF. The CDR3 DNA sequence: TGTGCCAGCAGCCCCCCTAATAAGCTAGGTGGCTACACCTTC.

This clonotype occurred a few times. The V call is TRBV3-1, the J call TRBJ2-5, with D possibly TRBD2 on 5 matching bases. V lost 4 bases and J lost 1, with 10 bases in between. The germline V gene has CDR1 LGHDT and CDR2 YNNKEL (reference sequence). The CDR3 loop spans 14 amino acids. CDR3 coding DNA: TGTGCCAGCAGCCCTAGACGGGGCCAAGAGACCCAGTACTTC. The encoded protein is CASSPRRGQETQYF.

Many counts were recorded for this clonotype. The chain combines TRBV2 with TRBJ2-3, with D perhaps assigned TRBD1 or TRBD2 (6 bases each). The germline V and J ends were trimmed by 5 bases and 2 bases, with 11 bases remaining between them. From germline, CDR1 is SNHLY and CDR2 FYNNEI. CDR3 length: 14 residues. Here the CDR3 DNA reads TGTGCCAGCAGTATCCGGGGGCTCACAGATACGCAGTATTTT. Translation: CASSIRGLTDTQYF.

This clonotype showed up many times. The CDR3 here is CASSVMADTQYF. The CDR3 DNA follows: TGTGCCAGCAGTGTTATGGCAGATACGCAGTATTTT. The V gene is TRBV25-1, the J gene TRBJ2-3; unclear D gene. CDR1 is MGHDK and CDR2 is SYGVNS in the germline V gene. This CDR3 is 12 amino acids long. V lost 4 bases and J lost 4, with 6 bases in between.

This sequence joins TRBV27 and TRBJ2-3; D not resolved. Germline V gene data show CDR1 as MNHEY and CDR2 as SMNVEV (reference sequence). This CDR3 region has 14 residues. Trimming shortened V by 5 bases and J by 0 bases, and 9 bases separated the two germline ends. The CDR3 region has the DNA TGTGCCAGCAGTGTTTTATACAGCACAGATACGCAGTATTTT. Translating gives CASSVLYSTDTQYF.

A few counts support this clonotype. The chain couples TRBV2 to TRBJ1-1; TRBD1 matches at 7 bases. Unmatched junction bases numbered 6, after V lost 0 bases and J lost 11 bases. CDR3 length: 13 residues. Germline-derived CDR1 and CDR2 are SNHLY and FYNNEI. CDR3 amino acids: CASSEAYRGRAFF. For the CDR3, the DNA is TGTGCCAGCAGTGAAGCTTACAGGGGCAGGGCTTTCTTT.

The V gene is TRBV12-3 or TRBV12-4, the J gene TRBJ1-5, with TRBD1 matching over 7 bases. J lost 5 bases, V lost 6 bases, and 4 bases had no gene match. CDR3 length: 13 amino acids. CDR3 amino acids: CASSNDRDQPQHF. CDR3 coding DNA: TGTGCCAGCAGCAACGACAGGGATCAGCCCCAGCATTTT.

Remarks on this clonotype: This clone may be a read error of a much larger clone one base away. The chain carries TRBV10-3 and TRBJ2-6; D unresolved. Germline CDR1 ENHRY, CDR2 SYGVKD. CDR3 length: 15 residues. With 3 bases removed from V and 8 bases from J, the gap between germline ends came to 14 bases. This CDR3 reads CAISDPVRSTNVLTF. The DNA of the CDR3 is TGTGCCATCAGTGACCCCGTAAGGTCGACCAACGTCCTGACTTTC.

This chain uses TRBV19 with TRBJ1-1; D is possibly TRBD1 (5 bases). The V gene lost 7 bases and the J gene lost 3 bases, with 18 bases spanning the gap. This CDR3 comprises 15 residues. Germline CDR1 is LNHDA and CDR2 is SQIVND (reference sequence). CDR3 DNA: TGTGCCAGTACCCCCGGCCCGGGGGAGGACACTGAAGCTTTCTTT. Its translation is CASTPGPGEDTEAFF.

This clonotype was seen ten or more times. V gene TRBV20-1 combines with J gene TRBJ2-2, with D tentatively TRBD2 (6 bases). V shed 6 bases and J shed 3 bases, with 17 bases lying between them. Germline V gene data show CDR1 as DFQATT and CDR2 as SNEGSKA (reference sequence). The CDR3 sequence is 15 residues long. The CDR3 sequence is CSARGSETYTGELFF. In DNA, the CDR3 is TGCAGTGCCCGGGGGTCGGAGACCTACACCGGGGAGCTGTTTTTT.

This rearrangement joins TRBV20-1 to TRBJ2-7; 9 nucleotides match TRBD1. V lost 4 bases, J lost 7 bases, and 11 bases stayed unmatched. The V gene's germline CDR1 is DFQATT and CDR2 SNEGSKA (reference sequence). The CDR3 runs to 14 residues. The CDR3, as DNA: TGCAGTGCTACCGGCCCGGGACAGGGAGGGGAGCAGTACTTC. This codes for CSATGPGQGGEQYF.

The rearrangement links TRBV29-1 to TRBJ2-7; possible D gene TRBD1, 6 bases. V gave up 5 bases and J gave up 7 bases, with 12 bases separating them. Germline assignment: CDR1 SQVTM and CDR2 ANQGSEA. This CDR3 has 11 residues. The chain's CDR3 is CSVRGTGEQYF. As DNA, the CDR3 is TGCAGCGTTAGGGGGACGGGTGAGCAGTACTTC.